There are a few counts of the clone carrying this T cell receptor beta chain. These data belong to a study of T-cell memory formation after mild COVID-19. The length of the CDR3 is 14 residues. The V end was cut by 4 bases, the J end by 3 bases, with 9 bases between. Germline assignment: CDR1 KGHDR and CDR2 SFDVKD. TCRdb itself ran the 5' RACE reads through MiXCR, one entry per CDR3 protein. The sample records around 34,000 distinct CDR3 sequences, roughly 7.5% being singletons. Sequenced sample: PBMCs or a T cell subset sorted from them (not recorded which). This rearrangement joins TRBV24-1 to TRBJ1-5; D is undetermined. The sequence came from a man aged 18-30 years who had mild COVID-19 (a few samples of this study predate the infection). Cell type and time point are not known. CDR3 nucleotides: TGTGCCACCAGTGACGGAAATCTCAATCAGCCCCAGCATTTT. Its translation: CATSDGNLNQPQHF.